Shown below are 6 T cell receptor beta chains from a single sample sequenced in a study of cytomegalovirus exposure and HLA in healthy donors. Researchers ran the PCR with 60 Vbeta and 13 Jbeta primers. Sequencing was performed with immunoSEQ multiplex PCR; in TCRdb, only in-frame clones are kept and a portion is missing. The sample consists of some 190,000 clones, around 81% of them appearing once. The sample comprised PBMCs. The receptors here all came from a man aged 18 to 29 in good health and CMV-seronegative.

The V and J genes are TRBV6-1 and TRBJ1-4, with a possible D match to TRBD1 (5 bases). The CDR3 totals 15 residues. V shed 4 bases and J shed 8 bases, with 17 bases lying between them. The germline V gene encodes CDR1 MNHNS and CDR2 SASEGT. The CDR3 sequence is CASSGTAGLGEKLFF. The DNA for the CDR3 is TGTGCCAGCAGTGGAACCGCGGGGCTGGGGGAAAAACTGTTTTTT.

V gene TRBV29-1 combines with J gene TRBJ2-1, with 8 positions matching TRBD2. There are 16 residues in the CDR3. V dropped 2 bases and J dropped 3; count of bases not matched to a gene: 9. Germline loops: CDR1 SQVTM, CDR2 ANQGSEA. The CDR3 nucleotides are TGCAGCGTTGAAATGACAGCGGGAGCGGACTACAATGAGCAGTTCTTC. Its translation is CSVEMTAGADYNEQFF.

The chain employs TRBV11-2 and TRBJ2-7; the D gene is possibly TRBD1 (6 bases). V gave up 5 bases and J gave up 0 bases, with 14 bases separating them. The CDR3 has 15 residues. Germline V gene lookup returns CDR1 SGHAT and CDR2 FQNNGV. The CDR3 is CASSVNTGPSYEQYF. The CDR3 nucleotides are TGTGCCAGCAGCGTGAACACAGGGCCCTCCTACGAGCAGTACTTC.

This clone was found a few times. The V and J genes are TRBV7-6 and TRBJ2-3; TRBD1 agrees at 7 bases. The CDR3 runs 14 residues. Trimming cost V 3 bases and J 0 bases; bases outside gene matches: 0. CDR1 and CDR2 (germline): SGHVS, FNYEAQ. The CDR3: CASSLDRSTDTQYF. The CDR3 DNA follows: TGTGCCAGCAGCTTGGACAGGAGCACAGATACGCAGTATTTT.

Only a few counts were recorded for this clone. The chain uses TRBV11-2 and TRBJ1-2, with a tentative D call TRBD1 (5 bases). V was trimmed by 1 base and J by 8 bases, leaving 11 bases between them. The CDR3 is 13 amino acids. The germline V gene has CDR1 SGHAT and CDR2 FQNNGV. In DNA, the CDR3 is TGTGCCAGCAGCTTAGGGACATCAACCGGCTACACCTTC. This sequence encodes CASSLGTSTGYTF.

The chain's CDR3 is CASSLGGQNTEAFF. For the CDR3, the DNA is TGTGCCAGCAGCTTGGGAGGGCAAAACACTGAAGCTTTCTTT. The chain links TRBV5-6 to TRBJ1-1; D is unclear. V was cut by 0 bases and J by 2 bases, with 8 bases left in between. Germline loops: CDR1 SGHDT, CDR2 YYEEEE. This CDR3 spans 14 amino acids.